This passage covers 16 T cell receptor beta chains from one sample sequenced in a study of T-cell reconstitution after alpha-beta-depleted transplantation in children. Unique molecular identifiers tagged the TCRbeta library. TCRdb re-called the PCR reads with MiXCR, one entry per CDR3 protein. Of almost 600,000 distinct CDR3 sequences listed, 25% to 30% are singletons. The sequencing used PBMCs, collected before TCRalphabeta/CD19-depleted stem cell transplant. The receptors stem from a boy in the first two years of life with Wiskott-Aldrich syndrome, due to receive a stem cell transplant.

This clonotype was counted a few times. V and J are TRBV7-9 and TRBJ2-1, with a possible D match to TRBD2 (5 bases). The germline gives CDR1 SEHNR, CDR2 FQNEAQ (reference sequence). V shed 5 bases and J shed 10 bases, with 12 bases lying between them. The CDR3 totals 12 residues. CDR3 DNA: TGTGCCAGCAGCCGAGGACTGGGGGAGCAGTTCTTC. Residues: CASSRGLGEQFF.

V usage is TRBV12-3 or TRBV12-4 and J usage is TRBJ1-2, with 9 bases matching TRBD1. CDR3 size: 15 residues. V lost 4 bases and J lost 4; bases outside the gene matches: 7. Here the CDR3 reads CASSYRDRESYGYTF. CDR3 DNA sequence: TGTGCCAGCAGTTACCGGGACAGGGAGAGCTATGGCTACACCTTC.

This chain joins TRBV29-1 and TRBJ2-1, with TRBD1 matching over 8 bases. The V gene's germline CDR1 is SQVTM and CDR2 ANQGSEA. Unmatched junction bases numbered 6, after V lost 5 bases and J lost 3 bases. This CDR3 region has 14 residues. The CDR3 loop reads CSVQRTGSYNEQFF. CDR3 in DNA: TGCAGCGTTCAGAGGACAGGGAGCTACAATGAGCAGTTCTTC.

This sequence joins TRBV12-3 or TRBV12-4 and TRBJ2-7, with 10 bases aligning to TRBD2. The CDR3 sequence is 15 residues long. The V gene end was trimmed by 2 bases and the J gene end by 5 bases; junction bases not matched to a gene: 6. Here the CDR3 reads CASSLSSGRSHEQYF. The CDR3 coding sequence is TGTGCCAGCAGTTTAAGTAGCGGGAGGTCCCACGAGCAGTACTTC.

This clonotype has only a few counts. The J gene is TRBJ1-1, the V gene TRBV28; D unclear. In germline, CDR1 is MDHEN, CDR2 SYDVKM. There are 12 residues in the CDR3. Trimming took 6 bases from V and 7 from J, leaving 12 bases between them. CDR3 DNA sequence: TGTGCCAGCAGCAGCCGGGTAGTTGAAGCTTTCTTT. It translates to CASSSRVVEAFF.

This clonotype has just a few counts. The chain has TRBV29-1 and TRBJ1-6; D call uncertain. V was clipped by 4 bases and J by 3 bases, with 7 bases between them. The CDR3 runs 13 residues. CDR1 and CDR2 from the germline V gene are SQVTM and ANQGSEA. Here the CDR3 reads CSVASDYNSPLHF. The CDR3 DNA sequence: TGCAGCGTTGCGTCGGACTATAATTCACCCCTCCACTTT. Combining the CDR3 with reference TRBV29-1 and TRBJ1-6 gives the whole variable domain SAVISQKPSRDICQRGTSLTIQCQVDSQVTMMFWYRQQPGQSLTLIATANQGSEATYESGFVIDKFPISRPNLTFSTLTVSNMSPEDSSIYLCSVASDYNSPLHFGNGTRLTVT.

The CDR3 DNA follows: TGTGCCAGCAGTTTAACCCAAAGGGGTGAGCAGTTCTTC. This sequence encodes CASSLTQRGEQFF. This rearrangement joins TRBV12-3 or TRBV12-4 to TRBJ2-1; maybe TRBD1 (5 bases). Trimming pared 2 bases from V and 9 bases from J, leaving 11 bases between. The CDR3 has 13 residues.

A few counts support this clonotype. This chain links TRBV28 with TRBJ2-5; D is uncertain. This CDR3 has 13 residues. Trimming left V 6 bases short and J 7 bases short, with 15 bases between. Germline V gives CDR1 MDHEN, CDR2 SYDVKM. The CDR3 nucleotides read TGTGCCAGCAGCCTGGTTGTTTTTCCGACCCAGTACTTC. Encoded protein: CASSLVVFPTQYF.

This clonotype was detected only a few times. The gene calls are TRBV6-1 and TRBJ2-2; weak D call: TRBD2 (5 bases). Germline CDR1 reads MNHNS; CDR2 reads SASEGT. Trimming pared 6 bases from V and 1 base from J, leaving 6 bases between. The CDR3 has 13 amino acids. CDR3 in DNA: TGTGCCAGCAGGAGGGAGAACACCGGGGAGCTGTTTTTT. Translation gives CASRRENTGELFF.

The chain joins TRBV4-2 to TRBJ2-1; 7 positions agree with TRBD2. The V and J ends lost 0 bases and 7 bases, in that order; junction bases with no gene match: 9. CDR3 size: 16 residues. Germline CDR1 is LGHNA and CDR2 is YNFKEQ. CDR3 protein: CASSQEVGGRGNEQFF. DNA of the CDR3: TGTGCCAGCAGCCAAGAGGTGGGCGGGAGAGGGAATGAGCAGTTCTTC.

This rearrangement joins TRBV20-1 to TRBJ2-1; TRBD2 agrees at 10 bases. The CDR3 contains 15 residues. CDR1 DFQATT and CDR2 SNEGSKA come from the germline V gene (reference sequence). V lost 0 bases and J lost 15; bases outside the gene matches: 14. CDR3 in amino acids: CSARDFGLAEVGGFF. Here the CDR3 DNA reads TGCAGTGCTAGAGATTTCGGACTAGCGGAAGTCGGGGGGTTCTTC.

This rearrangement joins TRBV5-1 to TRBJ2-4; 9 positions agree with TRBD2. CDR3 length: 15 residues. Germline CDR1 is SGHRS and CDR2 is YFSETQ. Trimming took 3 bases from V and 5 from J; bases not matched to a gene: 6. CDR3: CASSWTTSGENIQYF. CDR3 coding DNA: TGCGCCAGCAGCTGGACGACTAGCGGTGAAAACATTCAGTACTTC.

This clonotype was recorded once. One end of the junction varies from germline; a read error may be responsible. CDR3 sequence (DNA): TGCGCCAGCAGCCCCCGAGGGGAAGGGAGAGGGGGCTACAATGAGCTGTTCTTC. Encoded protein: CASSPRGEGRGGYNELFF. The chain uses TRBV4-1 and TRBJ2-1; TRBD1 agrees at 7 bases. CDR1 and CDR2 (germline): MGHRA, YSYEKL. The CDR3 is 18 residues long.

This clonotype was detected a few times. The genes are TRBV5-1 and TRBJ2-7; 10 bases agree with TRBD2. CDR3 length: 16 residues. Trimming removed 0 bases from V and 7 bases from J; junction bases left unmatched: 10. CDR1 is SGHRS and CDR2 is YFSETQ in the germline V gene. The DNA for the CDR3 is TGCGCCAGCAGCTTGGTCCCTAGCGGGAGATTGTGGGAGCAGTACTTC. Protein product: CASSLVPSGRLWEQYF. Variable domain in full (rest from reference TRBV5-1 and TRBJ2-7): KAGVTQTPRYLIKTRGQQVTLSCSPISGHRSVSWYQQTPGQGLQFLFEYFSETQRNKGNFPGRFSGRQFSNSRSEMNVSTLELGDSALYLCASSLVPSGRLWEQYFGPGTRLTVT.

This rearrangement joins TRBV5-1 to TRBJ2-7; TRBD1 matches 10 bases. Unmatched junction bases numbered 7, after V lost 2 bases and J lost 5 bases. CDR3 length: 15 residues. The V gene's germline CDR1 is SGHRS and CDR2 YFSETQ. The CDR3 is CASSFGQGGFHEQYF. The CDR3 nucleotides are TGCGCCAGCAGCTTCGGACAGGGGGGCTTCCACGAGCAGTACTTC. The complete variable domain, with remaining parts taken from reference TRBV5-1 and TRBJ2-7, reads KAGVTQTPRYLIKTRGQQVTLSCSPISGHRSVSWYQQTPGQGLQFLFEYFSETQRNKGNFPGRFSGRQFSNSRSEMNVSTLELGDSALYLCASSFGQGGFHEQYFGPGTRLTVT.

The chain recombines TRBV30 with TRBJ1-2; D not resolved. CDR1 GTSNPN and CDR2 SVGIG come from the germline V gene (reference sequence). This CDR3 has 14 amino acids. Trimming took 3 bases from V and 1 from J, leaving 12 bases between them. DNA for the CDR3: TGTGCCTGGAGCTTCCCGTGGCTTAACTATGGCTACACCTTC. Amino acids: CAWSFPWLNYGYTF.